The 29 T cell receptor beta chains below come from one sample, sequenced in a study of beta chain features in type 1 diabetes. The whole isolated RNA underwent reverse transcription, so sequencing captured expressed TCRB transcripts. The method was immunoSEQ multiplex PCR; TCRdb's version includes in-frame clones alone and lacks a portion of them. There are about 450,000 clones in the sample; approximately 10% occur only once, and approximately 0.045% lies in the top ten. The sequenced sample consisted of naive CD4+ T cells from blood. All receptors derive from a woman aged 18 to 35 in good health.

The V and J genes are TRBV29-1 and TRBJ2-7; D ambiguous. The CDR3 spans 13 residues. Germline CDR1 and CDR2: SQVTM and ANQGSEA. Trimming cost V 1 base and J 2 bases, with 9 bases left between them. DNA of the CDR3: TGCAGCGTTGAAGCAGGTCCCACCTACGAGCAGTACTTC. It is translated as CSVEAGPTYEQYF.

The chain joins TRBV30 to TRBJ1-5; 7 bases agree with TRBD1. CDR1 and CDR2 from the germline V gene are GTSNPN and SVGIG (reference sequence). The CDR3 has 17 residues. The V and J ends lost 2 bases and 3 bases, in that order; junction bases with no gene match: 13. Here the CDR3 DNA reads TGTGCCTGGAGTCGAGGGGGCGCGAATCTCTACAATCAGCCCCAGCATTTT. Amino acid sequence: CAWSRGGANLYNQPQHF. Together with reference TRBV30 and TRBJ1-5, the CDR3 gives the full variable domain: SQTIHQWPATLVQPVGSPLSLECTVEGTSNPNLYWYRQAAGRGLQLLFYSVGIGQISSEVPQNLSASRPQDRQFILSSKKLLLSDSGFYLCAWSRGGANLYNQPQHFGDGTRLSIL.

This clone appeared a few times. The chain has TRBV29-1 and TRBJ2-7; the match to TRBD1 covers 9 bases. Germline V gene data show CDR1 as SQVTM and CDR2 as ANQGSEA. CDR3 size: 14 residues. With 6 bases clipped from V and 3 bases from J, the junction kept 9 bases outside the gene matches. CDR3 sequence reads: CSVATRTGDYEQYF. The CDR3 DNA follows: TGCAGCGTCGCCACCAGGACAGGGGACTACGAGCAGTACTTC.

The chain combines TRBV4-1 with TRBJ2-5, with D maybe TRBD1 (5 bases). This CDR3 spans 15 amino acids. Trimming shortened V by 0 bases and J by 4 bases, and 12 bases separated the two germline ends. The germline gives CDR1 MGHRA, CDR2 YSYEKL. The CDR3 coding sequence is TGCGCCAGCAGCCAAGATGCCAGGGCGATAGAGACCCAGTACTTC. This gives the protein CASSQDARAIETQYF.

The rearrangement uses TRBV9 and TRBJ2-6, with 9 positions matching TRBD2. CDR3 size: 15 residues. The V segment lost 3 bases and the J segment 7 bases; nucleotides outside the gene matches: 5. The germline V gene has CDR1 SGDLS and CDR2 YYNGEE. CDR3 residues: CASSGSGRRANVLTF. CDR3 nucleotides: TGTGCCAGCAGCGGAAGCGGGAGGCGAGCCAACGTCCTGACTTTC.

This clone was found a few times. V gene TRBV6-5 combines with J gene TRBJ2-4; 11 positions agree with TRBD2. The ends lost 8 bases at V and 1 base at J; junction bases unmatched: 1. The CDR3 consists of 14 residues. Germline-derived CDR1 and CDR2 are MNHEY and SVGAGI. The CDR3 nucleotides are TGTGCCAGCCCTAGCGGGGGGGCCAAAAACATTCAGTACTTC. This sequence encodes CASPSGGAKNIQYF.

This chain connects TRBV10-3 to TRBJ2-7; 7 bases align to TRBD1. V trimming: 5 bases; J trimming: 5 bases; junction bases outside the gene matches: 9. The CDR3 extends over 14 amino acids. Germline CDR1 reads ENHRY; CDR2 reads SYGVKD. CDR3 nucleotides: TGTGCCATCAGTCGACAGGGTAAGGGTAACGAGCAGTACGTC. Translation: CAISRQGKGNEQYV.

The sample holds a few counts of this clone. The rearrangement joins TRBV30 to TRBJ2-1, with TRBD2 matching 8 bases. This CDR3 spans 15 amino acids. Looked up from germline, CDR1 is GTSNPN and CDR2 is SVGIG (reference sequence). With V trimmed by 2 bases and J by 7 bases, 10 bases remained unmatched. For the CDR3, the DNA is TGTGCCTGGAGTCCCGGGACTAGTGGTTTAAATGAGCAGTTCTTC. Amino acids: CAWSPGTSGLNEQFF.

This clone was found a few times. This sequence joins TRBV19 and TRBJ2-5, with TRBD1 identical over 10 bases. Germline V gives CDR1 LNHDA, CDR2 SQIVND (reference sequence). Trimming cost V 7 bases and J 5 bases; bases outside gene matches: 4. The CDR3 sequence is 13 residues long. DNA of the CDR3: TGTGCCAGTATGGGACAGGGGTTGGAGACCCAGTACTTC. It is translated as CASMGQGLETQYF.

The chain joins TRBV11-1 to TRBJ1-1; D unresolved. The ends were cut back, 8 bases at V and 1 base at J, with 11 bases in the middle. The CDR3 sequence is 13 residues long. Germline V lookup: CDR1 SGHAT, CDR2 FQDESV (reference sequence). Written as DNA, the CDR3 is TGTGCCAGCTGTTTGACGGGGAACACTGAAGCTTTCTTT. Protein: CASCLTGNTEAFF.

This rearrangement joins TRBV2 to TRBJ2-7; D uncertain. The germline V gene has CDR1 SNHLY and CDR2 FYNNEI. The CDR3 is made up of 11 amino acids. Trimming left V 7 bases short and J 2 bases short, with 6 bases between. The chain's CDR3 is CASTPAYEQYF. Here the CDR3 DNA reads TGTGCCAGCACCCCCGCCTACGAGCAGTACTTC.

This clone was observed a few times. CDR3 in DNA: TGCAGCGTTGAGGGGACAGCTGGGGCGAACACTGAAGCTTTCTTT. Its protein product is CSVEGTAGANTEAFF. The chain employs TRBV29-1 and TRBJ1-1; TRBD1 matches 7 bases. Germline CDR1 is SQVTM and CDR2 is ANQGSEA. After removal of 3 bases from V and 1 base from J, the junction contained 8 bases not matched to a gene. The CDR3 loop spans 15 amino acids.

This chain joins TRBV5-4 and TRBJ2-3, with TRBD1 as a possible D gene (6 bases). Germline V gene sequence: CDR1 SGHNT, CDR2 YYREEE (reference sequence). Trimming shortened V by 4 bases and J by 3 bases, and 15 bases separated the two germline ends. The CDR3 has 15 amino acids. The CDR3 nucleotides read TGTGCCAGCAGCCTGGGACACCCAAGGACAGATACGCAGTATTTT. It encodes CASSLGHPRTDTQYF.

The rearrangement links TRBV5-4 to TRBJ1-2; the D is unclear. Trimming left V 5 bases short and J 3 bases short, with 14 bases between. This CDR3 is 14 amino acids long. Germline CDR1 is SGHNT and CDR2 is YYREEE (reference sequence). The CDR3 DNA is TGTGCCAGCAGTTTTCGGGTAGGGTACTATGGCTACACCTTC. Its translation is CASSFRVGYYGYTF.

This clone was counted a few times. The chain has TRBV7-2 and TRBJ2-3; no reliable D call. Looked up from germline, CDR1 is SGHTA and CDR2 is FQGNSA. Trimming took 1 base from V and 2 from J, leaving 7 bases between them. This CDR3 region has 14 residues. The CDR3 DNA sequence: TGTGCCAGCAGCTTAGATGTCCACACAGATACGCAGTATTTT. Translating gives CASSLDVHTDTQYF.

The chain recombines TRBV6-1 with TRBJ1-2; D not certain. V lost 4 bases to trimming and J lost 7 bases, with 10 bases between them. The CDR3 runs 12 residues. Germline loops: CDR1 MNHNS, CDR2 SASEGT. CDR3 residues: CASSVREGGYTF. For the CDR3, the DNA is TGTGCCAGCAGTGTCAGAGAAGGTGGCTACACCTTC.

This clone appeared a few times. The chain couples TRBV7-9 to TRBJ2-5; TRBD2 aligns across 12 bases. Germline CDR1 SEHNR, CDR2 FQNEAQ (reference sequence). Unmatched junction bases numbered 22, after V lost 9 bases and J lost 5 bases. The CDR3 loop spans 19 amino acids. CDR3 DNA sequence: TGTGCCAGTATACGGGCCGTAGGGAGGACTAGCGGGATTAAGGAGACCCAGTACTTC. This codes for CASIRAVGRTSGIKETQYF.

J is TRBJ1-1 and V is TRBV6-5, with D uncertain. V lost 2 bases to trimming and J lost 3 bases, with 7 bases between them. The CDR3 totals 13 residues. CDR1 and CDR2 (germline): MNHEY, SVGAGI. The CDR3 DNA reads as TGTGCCAGCAGTTACGCCGGGGACACTGAAGCTTTCTTT. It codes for CASSYAGDTEAFF.

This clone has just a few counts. CDR3 sequence: CASSDGGTAQETQYF. The DNA for the CDR3 is TGCGCCAGCAGCGACGGAGGGACAGCGCAAGAGACCCAGTACTTC. The rearrangement links TRBV5-1 to TRBJ2-5, with D maybe TRBD1 (7 bases). CDR1 SGHRS and CDR2 YFSETQ come from the germline V gene. The germline V and J ends were trimmed by 4 bases and 2 bases, with 15 bases remaining between them. This CDR3 region has 15 residues.

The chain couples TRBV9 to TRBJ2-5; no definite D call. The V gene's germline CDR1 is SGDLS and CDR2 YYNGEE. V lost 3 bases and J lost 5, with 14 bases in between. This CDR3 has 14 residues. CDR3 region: CASSEGRAGETQYF. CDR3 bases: TGTGCCAGCAGCGAGGGTCGGGCAGGTGAGACCCAGTACTTC.

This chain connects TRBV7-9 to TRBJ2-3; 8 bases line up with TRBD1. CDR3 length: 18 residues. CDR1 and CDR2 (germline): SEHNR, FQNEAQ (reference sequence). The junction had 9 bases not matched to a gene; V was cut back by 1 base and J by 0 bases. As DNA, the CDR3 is TGTGCCAGCAGCTTAGTAGTCACAGGGGGATTAAGCACAGATACGCAGTATTTT. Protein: CASSLVVTGGLSTDTQYF. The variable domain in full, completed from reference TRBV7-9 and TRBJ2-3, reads DTGVSQNPRHKITKRGQNVTFRCDPISEHNRLYWYRQTLGQGPEFLTYFQNEAQLEKSRLLSDRFSAERPKGSFSTLEIQRTEQGDSAMYLCASSLVVTGGLSTDTQYFGPGTRLTVL.

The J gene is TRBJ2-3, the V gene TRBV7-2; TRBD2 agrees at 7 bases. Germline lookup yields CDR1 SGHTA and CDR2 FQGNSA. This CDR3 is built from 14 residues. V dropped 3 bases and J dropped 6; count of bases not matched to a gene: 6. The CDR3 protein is CASSLGGSLDTQYF. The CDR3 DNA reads TGTGCCAGCAGCTTGGGCGGGAGTCTCGATACGCAGTATTTT.

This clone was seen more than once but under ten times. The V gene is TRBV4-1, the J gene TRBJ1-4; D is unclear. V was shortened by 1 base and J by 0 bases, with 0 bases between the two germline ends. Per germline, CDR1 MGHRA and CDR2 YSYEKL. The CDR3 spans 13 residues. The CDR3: CASSQATNEKLFF. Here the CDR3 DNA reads TGCGCCAGCAGCCAAGCAACTAATGAAAAACTGTTTTTT.

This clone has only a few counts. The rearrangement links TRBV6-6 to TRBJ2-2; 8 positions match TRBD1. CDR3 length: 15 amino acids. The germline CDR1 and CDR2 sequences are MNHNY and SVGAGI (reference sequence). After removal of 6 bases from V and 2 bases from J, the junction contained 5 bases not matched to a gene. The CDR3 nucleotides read TGTGCCAGCAGCCGAGGACAGGGTAACACCGGGGAGCTGTTTTTT. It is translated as CASSRGQGNTGELFF.

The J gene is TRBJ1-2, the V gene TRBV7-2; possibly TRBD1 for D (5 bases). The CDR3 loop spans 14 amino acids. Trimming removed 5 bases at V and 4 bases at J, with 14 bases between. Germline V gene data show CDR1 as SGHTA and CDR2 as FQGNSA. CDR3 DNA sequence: TGTGCCAGCAGCGGATACGGGACGGGCTATGGCTACACCTTC. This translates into CASSGYGTGYGYTF.

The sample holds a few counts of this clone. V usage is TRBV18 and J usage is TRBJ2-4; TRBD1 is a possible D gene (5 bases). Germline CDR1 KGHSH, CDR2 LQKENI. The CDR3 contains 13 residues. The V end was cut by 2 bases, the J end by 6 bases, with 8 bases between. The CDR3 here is CASSPDSTNIQYF. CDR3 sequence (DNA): TGTGCCAGCTCACCAGACAGCACAAACATTCAGTACTTC.

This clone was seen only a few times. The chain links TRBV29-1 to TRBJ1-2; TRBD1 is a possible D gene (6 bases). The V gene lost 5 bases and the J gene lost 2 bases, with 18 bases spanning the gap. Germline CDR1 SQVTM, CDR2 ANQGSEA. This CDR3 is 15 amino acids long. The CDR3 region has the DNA TGCAGCGTTACGAGGTGGACAGCTCAAAACTATGGCTACACCTTC. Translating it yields CSVTRWTAQNYGYTF.

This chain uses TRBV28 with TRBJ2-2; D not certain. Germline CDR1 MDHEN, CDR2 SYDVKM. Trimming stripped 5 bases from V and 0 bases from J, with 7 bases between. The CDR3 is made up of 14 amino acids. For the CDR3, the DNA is TGTGCCAGCAGTCTACCCGCGAACACCGGGGAGCTGTTTTTT. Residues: CASSLPANTGELFF.

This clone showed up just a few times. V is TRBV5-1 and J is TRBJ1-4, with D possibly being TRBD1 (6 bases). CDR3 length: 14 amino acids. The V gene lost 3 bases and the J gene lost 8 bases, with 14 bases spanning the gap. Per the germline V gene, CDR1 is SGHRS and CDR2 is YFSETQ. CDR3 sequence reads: CASSYAGEKEKLFF. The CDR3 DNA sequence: TGCGCCAGCAGCTATGCAGGGGAAAAAGAAAAACTGTTTTTT.